The source of this T cell receptor beta chain is a study of T cells after yellow fever vaccination. Turning to the study itself: Libraries from low-cell-number fractions were prepared with the SMART-Seq v4 Ultra Low Input RNA kit.

TCRdb reanalysed the 5' RACE reads using MiXCR and keeps one entry per CDR3 protein. The repertoire holds 450,000 to 550,000 distinct CDR3 sequences, just over 20% seen once, with approximately 15% in the top ten. This clonotype has a handful of counts. Its cognate antigen is unknown. This CDR3 is 13 amino acids long. The V gene's germline CDR1 is SGHVS and CDR2 FNYEAQ. Deletions cut 3 bases from V and 7 bases from J, with 10 bases between. The study's findings and limits: At less than 97% for CD4 and over 80% for CD8, most primary-vaccination clones showed up again after the booster.

This material consisted of PBMCs, taken roughly 20 days after the first yellow fever vaccination. The chain uses TRBV7-6 and TRBJ2-1, with no clear D. This clonotype was sampled from a man between 18 and 29 years old who received the YFV17D yellow fever vaccine. CDR3 DNA sequence: TGTGCCAGCAGCTTTATTCTCTTTAATGAGCAGTTCTTC. Residues: CASSFILFNEQFF.